This entry concerns a single T cell receptor (beta chain). In the original analysis: Reference gene primer amplification in the assay estimated nucleated cell counts. Only in-frame clones appear in the TCRdb table, and some are missing; sequencing was by immunoSEQ multiplex PCR. From that table come the V and J calls and clone size; the DNA was used to work out D and trimming. The sample lists about 150,000 clones, 75% to 95% occurring once. This record comes from a study of blood T cell repertoires in COVID-19. At the level of the study: Sources were T cells, B-cell-depleted T cells, or PBMCs; the material itself was cDNA or gDNA.

The V end was cut by 3 bases, the J end by 0 bases, with 14 bases between. Germline V gene data show CDR1 as LNHDA and CDR2 as SQIVND (reference sequence). The CDR3 contains 16 residues. The chain is built from TRBV19 and TRBJ1-2; D is ambiguous. What was sequenced was peripheral blood. This clonotype originated in a man between 45 and 60 years old with acute or convalescent COVID-19. The CDR3 is CASSIEVGPTNYGYTF. CDR3 in DNA: TGTGCCAGTAGTATTGAGGTTGGCCCGACTAACTATGGCTACACCTTC.